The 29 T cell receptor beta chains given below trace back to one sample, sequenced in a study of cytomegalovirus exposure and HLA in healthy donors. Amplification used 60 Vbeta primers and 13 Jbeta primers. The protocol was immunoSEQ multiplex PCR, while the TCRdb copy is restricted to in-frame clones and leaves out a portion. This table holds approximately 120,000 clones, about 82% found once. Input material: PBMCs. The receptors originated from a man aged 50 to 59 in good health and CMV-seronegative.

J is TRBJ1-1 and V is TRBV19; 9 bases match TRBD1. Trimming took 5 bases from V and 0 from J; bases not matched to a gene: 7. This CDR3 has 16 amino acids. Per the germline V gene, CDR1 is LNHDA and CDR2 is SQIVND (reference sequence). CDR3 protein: CASSHTGQGMNTEAFF. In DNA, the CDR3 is TGTGCCAGTAGTCACACGGGACAGGGCATGAACACTGAAGCTTTCTTT. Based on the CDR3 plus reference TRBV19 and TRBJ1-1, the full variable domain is DGGITQSPKYLFRKEGQNVTLSCEQNLNHDAMYWYRQDPGQGLRLIYYSQIVNDFQKGDIAEGYSVSREKKESFPLTVTSAQKNPTAFYLCASSHTGQGMNTEAFFGQGTRLTVV.

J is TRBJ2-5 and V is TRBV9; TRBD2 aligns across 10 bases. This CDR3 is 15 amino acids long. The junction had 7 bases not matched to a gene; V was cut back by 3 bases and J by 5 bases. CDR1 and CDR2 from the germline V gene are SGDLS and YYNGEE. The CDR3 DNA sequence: TGTGCCAGCAGCGCAGGGACTAGCGTAATGGAGACCCAGTACTTC. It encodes CASSAGTSVMETQYF.

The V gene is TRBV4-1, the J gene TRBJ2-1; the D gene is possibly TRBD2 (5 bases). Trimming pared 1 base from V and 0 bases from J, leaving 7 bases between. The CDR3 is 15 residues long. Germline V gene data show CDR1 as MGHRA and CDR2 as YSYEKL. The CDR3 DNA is TGCGCCAGCAGCCAAGTCCGGGGCTCCTACAATGAGCAGTTCTTC. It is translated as CASSQVRGSYNEQFF.

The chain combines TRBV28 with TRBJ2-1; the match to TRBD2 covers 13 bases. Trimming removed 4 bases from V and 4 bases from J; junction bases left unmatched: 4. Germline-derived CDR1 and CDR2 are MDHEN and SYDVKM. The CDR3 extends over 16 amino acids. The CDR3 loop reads CASSSGTSGAYNEQFF. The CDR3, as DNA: TGTGCCAGCAGTTCCGGGACTAGCGGGGCGTACAATGAGCAGTTCTTC.

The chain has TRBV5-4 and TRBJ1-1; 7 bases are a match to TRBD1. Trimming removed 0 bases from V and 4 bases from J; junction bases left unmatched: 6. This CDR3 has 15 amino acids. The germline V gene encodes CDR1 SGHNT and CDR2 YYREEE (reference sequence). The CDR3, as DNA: TGTGCCAGCAGCTTGGATTCATCAGGGGGCACTGAAGCTTTCTTT. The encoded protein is CASSLDSSGGTEAFF.

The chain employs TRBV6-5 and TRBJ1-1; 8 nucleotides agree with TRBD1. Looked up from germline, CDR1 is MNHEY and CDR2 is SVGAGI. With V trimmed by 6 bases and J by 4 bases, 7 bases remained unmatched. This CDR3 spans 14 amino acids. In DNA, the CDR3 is TGTGCCAGCAGCCTGGACAGGGTTACCACTGAAGCTTTCTTT. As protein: CASSLDRVTTEAFF.

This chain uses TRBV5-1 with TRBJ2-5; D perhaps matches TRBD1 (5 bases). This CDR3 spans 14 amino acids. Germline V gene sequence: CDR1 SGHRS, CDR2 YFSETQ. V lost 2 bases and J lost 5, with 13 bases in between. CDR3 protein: CASSFSGLGETQYF. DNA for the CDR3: TGCGCCAGCAGCTTTTCAGGGCTTGGGGAGACCCAGTACTTC.

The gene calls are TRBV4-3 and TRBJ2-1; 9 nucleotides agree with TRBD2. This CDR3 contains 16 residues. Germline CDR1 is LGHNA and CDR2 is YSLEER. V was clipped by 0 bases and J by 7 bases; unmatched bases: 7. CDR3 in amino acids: CASSQEAAGGWNEQFF. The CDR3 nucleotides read TGCGCCAGCAGCCAAGAAGCTGCGGGGGGGTGGAATGAGCAGTTCTTC.

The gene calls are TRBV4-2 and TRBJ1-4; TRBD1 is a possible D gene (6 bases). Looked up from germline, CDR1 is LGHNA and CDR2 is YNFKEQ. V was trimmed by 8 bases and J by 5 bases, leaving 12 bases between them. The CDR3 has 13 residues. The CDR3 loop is CASSGQLNEKLFF. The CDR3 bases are TGTGCCAGCTCAGGACAGTTAAATGAAAAACTGTTTTTT.

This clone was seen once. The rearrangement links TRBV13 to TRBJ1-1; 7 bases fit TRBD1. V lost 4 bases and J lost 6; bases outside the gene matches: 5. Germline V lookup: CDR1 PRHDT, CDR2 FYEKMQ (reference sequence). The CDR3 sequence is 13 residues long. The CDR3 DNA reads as TGTGCCAGCAGCTCTGGACAGGCCGCTGAAGCTTTCTTT. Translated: CASSSGQAAEAFF.

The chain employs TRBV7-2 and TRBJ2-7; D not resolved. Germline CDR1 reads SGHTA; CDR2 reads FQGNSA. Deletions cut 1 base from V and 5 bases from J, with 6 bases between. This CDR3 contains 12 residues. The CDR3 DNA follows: TGTGCCAGCAGCTTAGTTCGAGACGAGCAGTACTTC. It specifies CASSLVRDEQYF.

This CDR3 reads CASSYSWVEGLDEQYF. The CDR3 DNA reads as TGTGCCAGCAGCTATTCGTGGGTGGAGGGACTAGACGAGCAGTACTTC. The genes are TRBV7-2 and TRBJ2-7; 8 bases map to TRBD2. This CDR3 contains 16 residues. Germline-derived CDR1 and CDR2 are SGHTA and FQGNSA. V dropped 4 bases and J dropped 5; count of bases not matched to a gene: 13.

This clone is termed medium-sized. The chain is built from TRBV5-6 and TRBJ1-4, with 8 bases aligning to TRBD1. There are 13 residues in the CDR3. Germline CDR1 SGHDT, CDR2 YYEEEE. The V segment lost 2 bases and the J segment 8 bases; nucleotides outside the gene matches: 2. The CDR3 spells CASSLQGGEKLFF. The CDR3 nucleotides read TGTGCCAGCAGCTTACAGGGGGGGGAAAAACTGTTTTTT.

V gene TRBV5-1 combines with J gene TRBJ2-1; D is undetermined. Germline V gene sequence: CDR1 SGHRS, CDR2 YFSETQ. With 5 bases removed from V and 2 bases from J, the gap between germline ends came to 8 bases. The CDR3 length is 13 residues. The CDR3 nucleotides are TGCGCCAGCAGAATCCAGACCTACAATGAGCAGTTCTTC. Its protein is CASRIQTYNEQFF.

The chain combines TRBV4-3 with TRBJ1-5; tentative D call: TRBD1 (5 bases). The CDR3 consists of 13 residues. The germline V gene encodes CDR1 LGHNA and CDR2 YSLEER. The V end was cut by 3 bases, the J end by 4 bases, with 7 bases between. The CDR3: CASSQDMNQPQHF. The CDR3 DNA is TGCGCCAGCAGCCAGGACATGAATCAGCCCCAGCATTTT.

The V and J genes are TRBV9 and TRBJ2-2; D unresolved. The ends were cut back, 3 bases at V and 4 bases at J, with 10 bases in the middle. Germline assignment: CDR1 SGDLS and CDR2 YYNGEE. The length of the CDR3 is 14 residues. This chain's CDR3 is CASSADRGTGELFF. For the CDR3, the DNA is TGTGCCAGCAGCGCCGACCGCGGCACCGGGGAGCTGTTTTTT.

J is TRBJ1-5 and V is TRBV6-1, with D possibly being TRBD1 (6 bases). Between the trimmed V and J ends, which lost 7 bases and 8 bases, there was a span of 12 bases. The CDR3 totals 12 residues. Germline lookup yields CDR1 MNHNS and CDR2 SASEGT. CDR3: CASKRGGEPQHF. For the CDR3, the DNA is TGTGCCAGCAAGAGGGGGGGAGAGCCCCAGCATTTT.

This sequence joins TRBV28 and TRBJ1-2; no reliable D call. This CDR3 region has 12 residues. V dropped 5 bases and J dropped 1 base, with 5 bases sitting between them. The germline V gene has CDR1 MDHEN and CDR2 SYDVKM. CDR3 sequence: CASSRFNYGYTF. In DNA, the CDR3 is TGTGCCAGCAGTCGGTTTAACTATGGCTACACCTTC.

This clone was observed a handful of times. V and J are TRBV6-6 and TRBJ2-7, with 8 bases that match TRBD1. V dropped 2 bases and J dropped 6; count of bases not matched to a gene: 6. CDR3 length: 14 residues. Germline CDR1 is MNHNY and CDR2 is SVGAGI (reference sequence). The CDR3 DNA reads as TGTGCCAGCAGTTACGGACAGGGAGAGGGCGAGCAGTACTTC. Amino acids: CASSYGQGEGEQYF.

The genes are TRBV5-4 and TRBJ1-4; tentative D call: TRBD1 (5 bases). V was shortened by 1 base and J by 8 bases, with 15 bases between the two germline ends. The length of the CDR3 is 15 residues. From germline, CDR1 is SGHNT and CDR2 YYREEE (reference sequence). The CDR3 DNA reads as TGTGCCAGCAGCTTGAGGATTGGGGGGGAGGAAAAACTGTTTTTT. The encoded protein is CASSLRIGGEEKLFF.

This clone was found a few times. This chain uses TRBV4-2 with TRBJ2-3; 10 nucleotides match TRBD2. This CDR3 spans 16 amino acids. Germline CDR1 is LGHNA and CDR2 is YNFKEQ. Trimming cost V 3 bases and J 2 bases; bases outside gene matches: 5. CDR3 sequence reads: CASSHERGGYTDTQYF. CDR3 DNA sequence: TGTGCCAGCAGCCACGAGCGGGGGGGCTACACAGATACGCAGTATTTT.

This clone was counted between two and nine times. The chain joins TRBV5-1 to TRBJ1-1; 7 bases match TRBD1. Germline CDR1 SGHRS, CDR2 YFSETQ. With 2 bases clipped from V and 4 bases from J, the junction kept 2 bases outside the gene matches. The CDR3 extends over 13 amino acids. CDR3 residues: CASSLGGGTEAFF. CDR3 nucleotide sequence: TGCGCCAGCAGCTTAGGGGGCGGCACTGAAGCTTTCTTT.

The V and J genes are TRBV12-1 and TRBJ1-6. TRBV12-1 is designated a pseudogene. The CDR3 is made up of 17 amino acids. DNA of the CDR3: TGTGCCAGCAGCTTTCCTTGGGGGGGGAGGGATAATTCACCCCTCCACTTT. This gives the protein CASSFPWGGRDNSPLHF.

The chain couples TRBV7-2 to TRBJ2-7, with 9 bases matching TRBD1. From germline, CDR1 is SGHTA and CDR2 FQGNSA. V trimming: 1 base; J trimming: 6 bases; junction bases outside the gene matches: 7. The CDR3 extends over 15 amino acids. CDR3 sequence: CASSLVAGTGSEQYF. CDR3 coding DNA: TGTGCCAGCAGCTTAGTAGCCGGGACAGGGAGCGAGCAGTACTTC.

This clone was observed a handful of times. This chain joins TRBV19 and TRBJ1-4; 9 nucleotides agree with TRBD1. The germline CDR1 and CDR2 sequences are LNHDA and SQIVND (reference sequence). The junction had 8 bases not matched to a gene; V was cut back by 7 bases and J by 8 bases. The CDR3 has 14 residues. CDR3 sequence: CASTPTGGGEKLFF. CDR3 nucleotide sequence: TGTGCCAGTACCCCGACAGGGGGTGGCGAAAAACTGTTTTTT.

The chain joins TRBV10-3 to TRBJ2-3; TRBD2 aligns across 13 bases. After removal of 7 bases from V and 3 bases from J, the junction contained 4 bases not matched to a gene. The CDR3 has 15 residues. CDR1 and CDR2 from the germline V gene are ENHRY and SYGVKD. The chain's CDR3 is CAIKALAGGTDTQYF. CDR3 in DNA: TGTGCCATCAAGGCACTAGCGGGGGGGACAGATACGCAGTATTTT.

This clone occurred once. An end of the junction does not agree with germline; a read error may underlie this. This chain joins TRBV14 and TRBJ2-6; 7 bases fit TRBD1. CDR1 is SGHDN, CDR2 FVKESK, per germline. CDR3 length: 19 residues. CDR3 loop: CASSKDSTGIYSGANVLTF. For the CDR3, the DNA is TGTGCCAGCAGCAAAGATTCGACAGGGATATACTCTGGGGCCAACGTCCTGACTTTC.

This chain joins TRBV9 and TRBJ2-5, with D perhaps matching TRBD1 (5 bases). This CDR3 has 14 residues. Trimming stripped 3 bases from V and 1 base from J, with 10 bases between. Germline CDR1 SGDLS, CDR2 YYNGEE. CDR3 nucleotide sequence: TGTGCCAGCAGCGCCAGAGACAGCCAAGAGACCCAGTACTTC. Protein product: CASSARDSQETQYF.

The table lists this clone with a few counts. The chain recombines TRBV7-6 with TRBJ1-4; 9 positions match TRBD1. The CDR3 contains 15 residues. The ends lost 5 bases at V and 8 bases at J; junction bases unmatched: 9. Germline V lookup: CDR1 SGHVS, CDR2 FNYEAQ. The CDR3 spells CASSPLDRGGEKLFF. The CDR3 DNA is TGTGCCAGCAGCCCCTTGGACAGGGGAGGGGAAAAACTGTTTTTT.